This T cell receptor (beta chain) was profiled in a study of cytomegalovirus exposure and HLA in healthy donors (dated by TCRdb to the late 2010s). General notes on the study: An earlier analysis of approximately 550 of the donors reported roughly 270 Gb of sequence data and 100 million to 140 million unique TCR beta sequences from roughly 200 million T cells. About 300 gigabases of sequencing data and approximately 93 million unique TCR sequences were included in an early release covering about 620 HLA-typed donors. The genetic ancestry cluster associated with self-reported Caucasian donors included 81% of the roughly 400 genotyped donors. The study was designed to test whether signatures of past pathogen exposure could be identified by cataloging public T cell receptors. The study profiled the T cell repertoires of about 640 subjects by immunosequencing and related them to cytomegalovirus serostatus. A separate validation cohort of about 110 different subjects was used in addition to the approximately 700-subject first cohort. High-throughput TCR immunosequencing, statistical association of individual TCRs with disease status, and machine learning were combined to predict cytomegalovirus infection status. A later analysis re-examined previously published TCR beta repertoires from 600 to 700 donors and added high-resolution HLA genotyping to investigate patterns of TCR occurrence. The later analysis used no new phenotypic data to find candidate immune exposures, relying instead on TCR beta sequences and their occurrence across donors. An earlier analysis of 587 of the donors used high-throughput TCR beta sequencing to judge whether each TCR beta V gene segment behaved as functional or pseudogenic. Alongside the repertoire data, information on donor age, sex, ethnicity and CMV serostatus was compiled. A later genetic analysis used genome-wide SNP genotypes for about three fifths of the 666 donors, treating that subset as a discovery cohort. Every discovery cohort repertoire had been produced on one sequencing platform. Both class I and class II loci were covered by HLA typing, at four-digit resolution. The number of typed donors differed by locus: roughly 620-640 for A, B, C, DRB1 and DQB1; 500 to 550 for DQA1; 606 for DPA1; and about 450 for DPB1. A handful of DR-DQ haplotypes were treated as single units for association and clustering because of strong linkage in the cohort. On average, roughly 200,000 unique TCR beta nucleotide sequences were sequenced per donor among some 420 genotyped donors of the cohort, with 15% to 20% of those sequences being non-productive.

On the study overall, not on this receptor specifically: Compared with the approximately 670-donor mean, donors in an Asian-associated ancestry cluster had fewer N-insertions in productive TCRs, according to a later genetic analysis. Some IMGT-functional V segments, including TRBV6-2 and TRBV6-3, could not be told apart with the 87-base-pair reads, so those segments were excluded. A total of 150 to 200 TCR beta chains were listed by the study as associated with cytomegalovirus. When HLA alleles, especially DR and DQ, strongly co-occurred, attributing TCR associations to individual alleles was difficult. A cluster of highly shared sequence variants was judged likely to be a technical artifact of the sequencing pipeline. A further reported finding was that TCR beta sequences accurately predicted the HLA-A and HLA-B alleles for most subjects in the first cohort. Because HLA typing was missing for some donors at each locus, association tests included only the typed subset. Several of the top co-occurrence clusters appeared to be linked to parvovirus B19, influenza, CMV and Epstein-Barr virus, according to a later analysis. The authors suggested that the approach could potentially be extended to other disease states and immunological phenotypes. A later analysis found that TCR association rates varied across HLA loci, with DRB1 alleles showing the most associated TCRs and HLA-C alleles the fewest. The classifier was reported to diagnose cytomegalovirus status with high specificity and sensitivity in both the original and validation cohorts. In vitro tests confirmed that a few of the cytomegalovirus-associated TCR beta chains recognize cytomegalovirus antigens. Linkage disequilibrium might explain the correlated functional status among segregating V segments, but an unknown experimental factor could not be ruled out. Most TCR sequences were seen in very few donors, while some public TCRs were found in many individuals. In this cohort, only TCR beta chains were sequenced, and detectable features were limited by the absence of alpha or paired-chain data. In a later analysis, most CMV-associated TCR beta chains were found to appear HLA-restricted, with HLA associations seemingly driven largely by CMV exposure. The earlier analysis of 587 of the donors excluded approximately 17 rarely observed V segments, including chromosome 9 orphons, because counts were too low. For the cohort, immune exposure information was limited to CMV serostatus. A later analysis associated about 17,000 TCR beta sequences with specific HLA alleles at a false discovery rate of 0.05. In a later analysis, HLA-associated TCR beta chains showed more clonal expansion and lower generation probabilities than non-associated chains that were equally common. A later genetic analysis associated a missense DCLRE1C variant with V-gene and J-gene trimming of TCR beta chains, and an independent cohort replicated the association. The presence/absence analyses assumed that sequencing depth was roughly uniform across donors, and that assumption may not be true. Broadly in line with IMGT annotations, most TCR beta V segments showed up in productive rearrangements about 87% or about 30% of the time in an earlier analysis of 587 of the donors.

Concerning this clone itself: Its specific antigen is unknown. No much larger clone is present one base from it, and per-base qualities are unavailable.

In total, over 600 healthy bone marrow donors made up the cohort. At the time of sampling, all cohort members were nominally healthy, though unrecorded immune exposures were likely present. The donor tested CMV seronegative, placing the donor among the 352 seronegative members of the cohort. A peripheral blood sample was provided by each donor, and peripheral blood mononuclear cells were used for TCR beta sequencing. The Qiagen DNeasy Blood Extraction Kit was used to extract genomic DNA from the blood cell samples. According to the germline V gene, CDR1 reads MNHEY and CDR2 reads SVGAGI. Measured from the cysteine to the phenylalanine, the CDR3 is 14 residues long. The CDR3 DNA has 42 bases and is translated from base 1. V and J are truncated by 5 bases and 4 bases respectively, leaving an intervening sequence of 13 bases. Libraries were built with the immunoSEQ multiplex PCR assay. For the multiplex PCR, a mixture combining 60 forward primers for TCR Vbeta segments and 13 reverse primers for TCR Jbeta segments was used. A multiplex PCR assay on genomic DNA amplified the CDR3 region of rearranged TCR beta genes. On the Illumina HiSeq System, the amplified TCR beta libraries were sequenced as 87-base-pair reads. Per the source publication's procedure: A later analysis counted approximately 76 million unique TCR beta chains across the 650 to 800 repertoires, and around 9.9 million of these chains were shared by at least two donors. Raw reads were error-corrected and collapsed into unique sequences with a nearest-neighbor algorithm that merged closely related sequences to remove PCR and sequencing errors. V, D and J gene segments were assigned by aligning CDR3 sequences to IMGT reference sequences. For a sequence to be retained, a match of at least six nucleotides to both a V gene segment and a J gene segment was required. Rearrangements were classified as productive when the CDR3 lacked stop codons and remained in frame with V and J, and all other rearrangements were classified as non-productive. CDR3 was defined according to IMGT convention as the region running from the second conserved V-encoded cysteine to the conserved J-encoded phenylalanine. The earlier analysis of about 610 of the donors excluded any sequence lacking an unambiguous match to a single V gene segment. In an earlier analysis of 450 to 700 of the donors, V segments were called functional above 56.7% productive rearrangements and were called segregating when the between-donor standard deviation exceeded 5%. A statistical classification framework was built to diagnose cytomegalovirus status from the catalog of TCR beta chain sequences. In a later analysis, V and J genes were assigned by comparing TCR nucleotide sequences against IMGT/GENE-DB human TR gene sequences. A later analysis assigned CDR3 sequences and most-parsimonious VDJ recombination scenarios with the TCRdist pipeline. In a later analysis, each TCR beta chain was defined by its CDR3 amino acid sequence together with its V-gene family, and reads without a unique V-gene family were excluded. To address suspected cross-contamination and a sequencing artifact, a later analysis removed 592 highly shared, low-generation-probability nucleotide sequences. A later analysis calculated a clonal expansion index for each public chain from normalized within-repertoire ranks of inferred template counts. Generation probabilities in a later analysis came from a VDJ recombination model fitted to out-of-frame rearrangements, and those results were checked against IGoR. In a later analysis, hypergeometric tests were used to score TCR-TCR, TCR-HLA and TCR-CMV co-occurrence, with a repertoire-size bias correction applied to TCR pairs. False discovery rates were estimated in a later analysis by permuting HLA or CMV assignments 20 times. In a later analysis, co-occurring TCRs were grouped using DBSCAN, with TCRdist sequence similarity added in when clustering inside HLA-allele-positive subsets. Repertoires with fewer than 30,000 or more than 120,000 public chains were left out of co-occurrence clustering, as were five repertoires with anomalous nucleotide sharing. Here the immuneACCESS table is served through TCRdb, limited to in-frame sequences with V and J called. Missing clones are a known gap in these copies; in checked studies unresolved V genes cover under half, and the rest lacks a known reason. V, J and clone size reflect that table, while D and trimming were determined from the DNA. The sample table holds about 130,000 clones, of which just under 80% were seen once. The biggest ten clones account for 0.9% to 1.2% of the sample.

Sequencing was performed on PBMCs. This clonotype originated in a male donor in good health and CMV-seronegative. The rearranged segments are TRBV6-5 and TRBJ2-3; the D region possibly corresponds to TRBD2 (6 bases align). This receptor carries the CDR3 CASSPDTGADTQYF. The bases read TGTGCCAGCAGTCCCGACACGGGAGCAGATACGCAGTATTTT.